This T cell receptor (beta chain) is drawn from a study of cytomegalovirus exposure and HLA in healthy donors. Study details: A later analysis reported the roughly 120 validation repertoires used the same platform as the roughly 700 first-cohort repertoires. Broader study findings: With high specificity and sensitivity, the classifier reportedly diagnosed cytomegalovirus status.

As concerns this clone: The antigen is unknown.

The donors belonged to the roughly 110-subject validation cohort, separate from the approximately 700-subject first cohort. CDR3 length equals 14 residues. CDR1 is LNHDA, CDR2 SQIVND, per germline (reference sequence). Trimming at V came to 9 bases and at J to 1 base, leaving 8 bases not matched to a gene. TCRdb's copy holds only in-frame clones and misses some; the assay was immunoSEQ multiplex PCR. Of some 150,000 clones in the sample, more than 80% were seen once. Sequenced sample: PBMCs. This clonotype was sampled from a young woman in good health and CMV-seropositive. The chain links TRBV19 to TRBJ1-1, with 7 bases matching TRBD1. CDR3 sequence (DNA): TGTGCCAGCAGACAGGGAGTAAGGAACACTGAAGCTTTCTTT. As protein: CASRQGVRNTEAFF.